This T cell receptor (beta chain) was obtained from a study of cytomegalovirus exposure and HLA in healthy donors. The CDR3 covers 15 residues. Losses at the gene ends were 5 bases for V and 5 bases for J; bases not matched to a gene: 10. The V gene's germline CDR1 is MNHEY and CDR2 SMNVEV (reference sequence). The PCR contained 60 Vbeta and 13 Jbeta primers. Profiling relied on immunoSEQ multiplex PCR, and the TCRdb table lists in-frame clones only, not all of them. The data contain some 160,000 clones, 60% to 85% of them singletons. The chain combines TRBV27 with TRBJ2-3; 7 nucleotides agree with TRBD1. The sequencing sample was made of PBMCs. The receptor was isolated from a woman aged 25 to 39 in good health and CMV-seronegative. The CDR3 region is CASSTPRDSKDTQYF. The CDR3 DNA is TGTGCCAGCAGTACGCCCCGGGACAGTAAAGATACGCAGTATTTT.